The TCR beta chain under discussion was sequenced for a study of Tregs in tolerant kidney transplant recipients. Remarks on this clone: Its antigen is currently unknown.

Deletions cut 0 bases from V and 0 bases from J, with 6 bases between. CDR1 is MGHRA, CDR2 YSYEKL, per germline. The CDR3 has 16 amino acids. Study-wide results and limits: Tregs expanded with activated donor B cells seemed most donor-specific. Findings come from small patient numbers and require larger validation.

Unstimulated regulatory T cells (CD4+CD25+CD127-), CD4+CD25- non-regulatory cells, CD4 and CD8 cells were FACS-sorted from thawed PBMCs. The repertoire was sequenced with immunoSEQ multiplex PCR; TCRdb's copy has only in-frame clones and lacks some. The table has 85,000 to 95,000 clones, just over 90% seen once. Sample: CD8+ T cells from blood. This clonotype was sampled from a human donor in good health. The chain combines TRBV4-1 with TRBJ2-6; D not resolved. The CDR3 DNA follows: TGCGCCAGCAGCCAAGATCCTCCCTCTGGGGCCAACGTCCTGACTTTC. Its translation is CASSQDPPSGANVLTF.